Described below is a single T cell receptor (beta chain) sequence and its context. Authors' analysis steps: Quantification of nucleated cells was approximated via reference gene primer amplification. TCRdb's copy holds only in-frame clones and misses some; the assay was immunoSEQ multiplex PCR. V, J and clone size reflect that table, while D and trimming were determined from the DNA. In the table there are about 180,000 clones, 86% of which are singletons. This sample is part of a study of blood T cell repertoires in COVID-19. The sequence was obtained from a woman in her 30s who had recovered from COVID-19. The sequencing input was PBMCs or T cells enriched from blood (not recorded which).

Written as DNA, the CDR3 is TGTGCCAGCAGAGCCGGGACTCTCGCCGGCGGTGAGCAGTTCTTC. It codes for CASRAGTLAGGEQFF. The chain has TRBV6-5 and TRBJ2-1, with D perhaps matching TRBD2 (6 bases). V lost 6 bases, J lost 9 bases, and 21 bases lay in between. Germline V CDR1 and CDR2: MNHEY, SVGAGI. CDR3 length: 15 amino acids.